A single sample is the source of the 5 T cell receptor beta chains below, sequenced in a study of blood T cell repertoires in COVID-19. Only in-frame clones appear in the TCRdb table, and some are missing; sequencing was by immunoSEQ multiplex PCR. Counted here are over 250,000 clones, 85% to 90% occurring once; the ten biggest clones make up roughly 1.6%. The material sequenced was peripheral blood. Every receptor here comes from a woman between 40 and 50 years old who had recovered from COVID-19.

The chain combines TRBV12-3 or TRBV12-4 with TRBJ2-5; possibly TRBD2 for D (7 bases). CDR3 length: 13 amino acids. Trimming pared 6 bases from V and 5 bases from J, leaving 13 bases between. Here the CDR3 reads CASSRGADETQYF. Here the CDR3 DNA reads TGTGCCAGCAGCCGGGGGGCCGATGAGACCCAGTACTTC.

The chain recombines TRBV2 with TRBJ2-7; possible D gene TRBD2, 6 bases. This CDR3 comprises 12 residues. Looked up from germline, CDR1 is SNHLY and CDR2 is FYNNEI. Trimming stripped 5 bases from V and 1 base from J, with 6 bases between. CDR3 DNA: TGTGCCAGCAGTCGGGAGTCCTACGAGCAGTACTTC. Translated: CASSRESYEQYF.

The chain carries TRBV28 and TRBJ1-2, with TRBD1 identical over 11 bases. Looked up from germline, CDR1 is MDHEN and CDR2 is SYDVKM. V shed 2 bases and J 4 bases; nucleotides not matched to a gene: 9. The CDR3 loop spans 17 amino acids. The chain's CDR3 is CASSLPGQGARVYGYTF. CDR3 nucleotides: TGTGCCAGCAGTTTACCCGGACAGGGGGCGCGGGTCTATGGCTACACCTTC.

The chain links TRBV7-9 to TRBJ1-2; 7 nucleotides align to TRBD1. V lost 3 bases to trimming and J lost 4 bases; unmatched junction nucleotides: 2. Per germline, CDR1 SEHNR and CDR2 FQNEAQ (reference sequence). The CDR3 is made up of 13 amino acids. CDR3 DNA sequence: TGTGCCAGCAGCTTCACAGGGGTCTATGGCTACACCTTC. Translation: CASSFTGVYGYTF.

CDR3 DNA sequence: TGTGCCAGCAGCGTGACTAGCGGGGCGACCACCGGGGAGCTGTTTTTT. Amino acids: CASSVTSGATTGELFF. The rearrangement links TRBV9 to TRBJ2-2; 11 bases line up with TRBD2. CDR1 is SGDLS, CDR2 YYNGEE, per germline. With V trimmed by 2 bases and J by 4 bases, 4 bases remained unmatched. This CDR3 comprises 16 residues.